A single sample is the source of the 28 T cell receptor beta chains below, sequenced in a study of cytomegalovirus exposure and HLA in healthy donors. In the PCR, 60 Vbeta and 13 Jbeta primers were used. The assay was immunoSEQ multiplex PCR, and TCRdb's table has in-frame clones only and misses some. The data contain 150,000 to 200,000 clones, around 84% of them seen just once; the ten biggest clones take up roughly 2.1%. Material: PBMCs. Receptors originate from a man between 18 and 35 years old in good health and CMV-seropositive.

In regard to this clone: A read error may produce the germline difference seen at one junction end. The V and J genes are TRBV7-9 and TRBJ2-7; 11 nucleotides match TRBD1. CDR1 SEHNR and CDR2 FQNEAQ come from the germline V gene (reference sequence). There are 14 residues in the CDR3. The CDR3 region is CSSSSGTGGEEQYF. The CDR3 region has the DNA TGTTCCAGCAGCTCCGGGACAGGGGGTGAGGAGCAGTACTTC.

This rearrangement joins TRBV9 to TRBJ1-3; D remains unclear. Germline loops: CDR1 SGDLS, CDR2 YYNGEE. CDR3 length equals 11 residues. V dropped 7 bases and J dropped 8 bases, with 10 bases sitting between them. The CDR3 DNA reads as TGTGCCAGCGGATCAGAGGACACCATATATTTT. This translates into CASGSEDTIYF.

The chain combines TRBV2 with TRBJ1-5; a possible D gene is TRBD1 (5 bases). The ends were cut back, 7 bases at V and 2 bases at J, with 15 bases in the middle. The CDR3 is 15 residues long. Germline loops: CDR1 SNHLY, CDR2 FYNNEI. DNA for the CDR3: TGTGCCAGCAAGCCGGGGGAAGCGGGCAATCAGCCCCAGCATTTT. Translated, it gives CASKPGEAGNQPQHF.

The sample holds a few counts of this clone. The gene calls are TRBV6-1 and TRBJ1-1; D gene unclear. The CDR3 loop spans 15 amino acids. Germline-derived CDR1 and CDR2 are MNHNS and SASEGT. V was pared by 7 bases and J by 6 bases, with 21 bases between. In DNA form, the CDR3 reads TGTGCCAGCACGGGTTCAGGAGGAGGGTCCGCTGAAGCTTTCTTT. Translated, it gives CASTGSGGGSAEAFF.

The chain carries TRBV19 and TRBJ2-3; D gene ambiguous. The CDR3 sequence is 12 residues long. The V and J ends lost 5 bases and 8 bases respectively, with 11 bases between them. CDR1 and CDR2 (germline): LNHDA, SQIVND (reference sequence). The CDR3 DNA reads TGTGCCAGTAGTGCATCTGTCGGTACGCAGTATTTT. As protein: CASSASVGTQYF.

The genes are TRBV14 and TRBJ1-2; perhaps TRBD1 as D (5 bases). This CDR3 has 13 residues. With 10 bases removed from V and 4 bases from J, the gap between germline ends came to 16 bases. Germline V gene sequence: CDR1 SGHDN, CDR2 FVKESK. The CDR3 coding sequence is TGTGCCACGGCCAGGGAGGGTGGCTATGGCTACACCTTC. It is translated as CATAREGGYGYTF.

The V call is TRBV7-6, the J call TRBJ2-5; D remains ambiguous. Germline V lookup: CDR1 SGHVS, CDR2 FNYEAQ. Trimming left V 0 bases short and J 1 base short, with 6 bases between. The CDR3 loop spans 14 amino acids. The CDR3: CASSLARLQETQYF. CDR3 nucleotides: TGTGCCAGCAGCTTAGCCCGTCTCCAAGAGACCCAGTACTTC. Looking up the rest from reference TRBV7-6 and TRBJ2-5 gives the full variable domain: GAGVSQSPRYKVTKRGQDVALRCDPISGHVSLYWYRQALGQGPEFLTYFNYEAQQDKSGLPNDRFSAERPEGSISTLTIQRTEQRDSAMYRCASSLARLQETQYFGPGTRLLVL.

The V gene is TRBV5-6, the J gene TRBJ1-1; D remains ambiguous. CDR1 and CDR2 (germline): SGHDT, YYEEEE. The CDR3 is 14 residues long. The V end was cut by 2 bases, the J end by 3 bases, with 11 bases between. This CDR3 is CASSLWPLDTEAFF. CDR3 in DNA: TGTGCCAGCAGCTTATGGCCGCTAGACACTGAAGCTTTCTTT.

The chain couples TRBV29-1 to TRBJ2-3; 8 nucleotides line up with TRBD1. This CDR3 has 15 amino acids. J was trimmed by 4 bases and V by 0 bases; bases with no gene match: 6. Germline lookup yields CDR1 SQVTM and CDR2 ANQGSEA. The CDR3 sequence is CSVEDQGAEADTQYF. The CDR3 bases are TGCAGCGTTGAAGACCAGGGGGCAGAGGCAGATACGCAGTATTTT.

The chain recombines TRBV5-1 with TRBJ1-6; 9 nucleotides line up with TRBD1. The germline CDR1 and CDR2 sequences are SGHRS and YFSETQ. V dropped 4 bases and J dropped 5; count of bases not matched to a gene: 4. The CDR3 has 15 residues. CDR3: CASSPGTGNNSPLHF. CDR3 coding DNA: TGCGCCAGCAGCCCCGGGACAGGGAATAATTCACCCCTCCACTTT.

V and J are TRBV25-1 and TRBJ1-4; D is uncertain. Between the trimmed V and J ends, which lost 11 bases and 0 bases, there was a span of 13 bases. Germline V CDR1 and CDR2: MGHDK, SYGVNS. The CDR3 runs to 14 residues. The CDR3 is CARSIASTNEKLFF. The CDR3 DNA is TGTGCCCGCTCGATAGCCTCAACTAATGAAAAACTGTTTTTT.

Here the CDR3 reads CASTAGQYQETQYF. The CDR3 nucleotides read TGTGCCAGCACGGCAGGGCAGTACCAAGAGACCCAGTACTTC. The chain combines TRBV13 with TRBJ2-5; D possibly corresponds to TRBD1 (5 bases). Between the trimmed V and J ends, which lost 7 bases and 0 bases, there was a span of 12 bases. Germline CDR1 is PRHDT and CDR2 is FYEKMQ (reference sequence). The CDR3 length is 14 residues.

This clone came up a few times. The V call is TRBV27, the J call TRBJ1-4, with D perhaps matching TRBD1 (5 bases). The CDR3 extends over 13 amino acids. V lost 5 bases and J 3 bases, leaving 7 bases between the germline ends. Germline assignment: CDR1 MNHEY and CDR2 SMNVEV (reference sequence). CDR3 residues: CASSGGANEKLFF. CDR3 coding DNA: TGTGCCAGCAGTGGGGGGGCTAATGAAAAACTGTTTTTT.

A remark on this clone: Other DNA sequences in the same sample also yield this CDR3. The V call is TRBV7-9, the J call TRBJ2-7; 10 positions match TRBD1. Germline V gene data show CDR1 as SEHNR and CDR2 as FQNEAQ (reference sequence). Trimming removed 5 bases from V and 4 bases from J; junction bases left unmatched: 5. The CDR3 consists of 14 residues. The CDR3 reads CASSHRDRGYEQYF. Written as DNA, the CDR3 is TGTGCCAGCAGCCACCGGGACAGGGGATACGAGCAGTACTTC.

The chain links TRBV7-9 to TRBJ2-7, with TRBD2 matching 7 bases. The J segment lost 5 bases and the V segment lost 2 bases, leaving 15 bases of the junction unmatched. This CDR3 is built from 17 residues. Per the germline V gene, CDR1 is SEHNR and CDR2 is FQNEAQ (reference sequence). The CDR3 DNA follows: TGTGCCAGCAGCTTAAAGAGCGGGGCTGGTATAAGCCACGAGCAGTACTTC. This encodes CASSLKSGAGISHEQYF.

CDR3 amino acids: CASIISYEQYF. As DNA, the CDR3 is TGTGCCAGCATAATTTCTTACGAGCAGTACTTC. J is TRBJ2-7 and V is TRBV2, with D unclear. The V and J ends lost 7 bases and 4 bases respectively, with 8 bases between them. Germline loops: CDR1 SNHLY, CDR2 FYNNEI. CDR3 length: 11 amino acids.

The chain links TRBV15 to TRBJ2-1; 12 positions agree with TRBD2. The CDR3 runs 16 residues. The J segment lost 5 bases and the V segment lost 3 bases, leaving 5 bases of the junction unmatched. Germline lookup yields CDR1 LNHNV and CDR2 YYDKDF (reference sequence). CDR3 in DNA: TGTGCCACCAGCAGGACTAGCGGGGGAGGTAACAATGAGCAGTTCTTC. It specifies CATSRTSGGGNNEQFF.

This clone occurred a few times. The chain's CDR3 is CASSSQVSDGYTF. In DNA, the CDR3 is TGCGCCAGCAGCTCGCAGGTTTCGGATGGCTACACCTTC. The chain employs TRBV5-1 and TRBJ1-2; D not certain. This CDR3 has 13 residues. With 3 bases removed from V and 6 bases from J, the gap between germline ends came to 12 bases. Per germline, CDR1 SGHRS and CDR2 YFSETQ.

The rearrangement joins TRBV4-2 to TRBJ1-4; D is undetermined. The CDR3 length is 15 residues. Trimming took 7 bases from V and 3 from J, leaving 15 bases between them. Germline V lookup: CDR1 LGHNA, CDR2 YNFKEQ. CDR3: CASNIVSGANEKLFF. The CDR3 nucleotides are TGTGCCAGCAACATCGTCTCGGGAGCTAATGAAAAACTGTTTTTT.

This clone was recorded a few times. The J gene is TRBJ2-5, the V gene TRBV5-6; perhaps TRBD1 as D (6 bases). V gave up 1 base and J gave up 2 bases, with 12 bases separating them. Looked up from germline, CDR1 is SGHDT and CDR2 is YYEEEE. The CDR3 loop spans 15 amino acids. Here the CDR3 reads CASSLTAGVQETQYF. DNA of the CDR3: TGTGCCAGCAGCTTGACGGCAGGGGTACAAGAGACCCAGTACTTC.

The CDR3 DNA sequence: TGTGCCAGCAGATTCGAGGGACAGGCTAATTCACCCCTCCACTTT. Translating gives CASRFEGQANSPLHF. The chain uses TRBV6-5 and TRBJ1-6; TRBD1 agrees at 8 bases. Looked up from germline, CDR1 is MNHEY and CDR2 is SVGAGI. CDR3 length: 15 amino acids. J gave up 6 bases and V 6 bases, and 7 bases lay outside the gene matches.

The genes are TRBV7-2 and TRBJ2-1, with 8 bases matching TRBD2. The CDR3 length is 15 residues. The V gene end was trimmed by 11 bases and the J gene end by 7 bases; junction bases not matched to a gene: 16. Germline V CDR1 and CDR2: SGHTA, FQGNSA. CDR3 nucleotides: TGTGCCTCACACCCTCTCGGGGGGGCCCATAATGAGCAGTTCTTC. Residues: CASHPLGGAHNEQFF. The entire variable domain, with the rest obtained from reference TRBV7-2 and TRBJ2-1, is as follows: GAGVSQSPSNKVTEKGKDVELRCDPISGHTALYWYRQSLGQGLEFLIYFQGNSAPDKSGLPSDRFSAERTGGSVSTLTIQRTQQEDSAVYLCASHPLGGAHNEQFFGPGTRLTVL.

This clone appeared once. The V call is TRBV15, the J call TRBJ2-3; a possible D gene is TRBD2 (6 bases). The CDR3 has 14 amino acids. Trimming left V 0 bases short and J 4 bases short, with 8 bases between. CDR1 and CDR2 from the germline V gene are LNHNV and YYDKDF (reference sequence). Here the CDR3 reads CATSRDPGADTQYF. Here the CDR3 DNA reads TGTGCCACCAGCAGAGATCCGGGGGCAGATACGCAGTATTTT.

This chain connects TRBV5-1 to TRBJ2-5; 7 bases are a match to TRBD2. The V and J ends lost 4 bases and 5 bases, in that order; junction bases with no gene match: 5. This CDR3 comprises 13 residues. Germline values: CDR1 SGHRS, CDR2 YFSETQ. CDR3: CASSLRGEETQYF. CDR3 DNA sequence: TGCGCCAGCAGCCTCCGGGGGGAGGAGACCCAGTACTTC.

Here the CDR3 DNA reads TGCGCCAGCAGCTTGGCTCCGGGAGATACGCAGTATTTT. The encoded protein is CASSLAPGDTQYF. The rearrangement links TRBV5-1 to TRBJ2-3, with D unresolved. In germline, CDR1 is SGHRS, CDR2 YFSETQ. V lost 0 bases and J 5 bases, leaving 7 bases between the germline ends. The CDR3 has 13 amino acids.

This chain connects TRBV27 to TRBJ1-6, with D possibly TRBD1 on 6 matching bases. V was shortened by 4 bases and J by 2 bases, with 18 bases between the two germline ends. CDR1 and CDR2 from the germline V gene are MNHEY and SMNVEV (reference sequence). The CDR3 covers 18 residues. The CDR3 DNA follows: TGTGCCAGCAGTTCCCCGAGTCGAACAGGGACCTATAATTCACCCCTCCACTTT. Translating gives CASSSPSRTGTYNSPLHF.

This chain links TRBV6-6 with TRBJ2-4; the match to TRBD1 covers 8 bases. The germline V gene encodes CDR1 MNHNY and CDR2 SVGAGI (reference sequence). V shed 0 bases and J 13 bases; nucleotides not matched to a gene: 2. The CDR3 loop spans 12 amino acids. CDR3 sequence: CASSYSGQAQYF. In DNA form, the CDR3 reads TGTGCCAGCAGTTACTCGGGACAGGCCCAGTACTTC.

The gene calls are TRBV5-4 and TRBJ2-1; TRBD2 aligns across 7 bases. The V and J ends lost 2 bases and 8 bases, in that order; junction bases with no gene match: 1. CDR1 is SGHNT and CDR2 is YYREEE in the germline V gene (reference sequence). The CDR3 contains 12 residues. For the CDR3, the DNA is TGTGCCAGCAGCTTAGGACTAGATGAGCAGTTCTTC. This encodes CASSLGLDEQFF.